The sequence of this T cell receptor (beta chain) was determined in a study of shared clonotypes between healthy human individuals. Study at large: Every donor yielded three CD4 naive, three CD4 memory, two CD8 naive and one CD8 memory plate.

Germline V CDR1 and CDR2: MDHEN, SYDVKM. This CDR3 spans 13 amino acids. Trimming took off 1 base at V and 2 bases at J, with 5 bases between the two ends. Naive CD45RA+ and memory CD45RA-negative subsets were split from CD4+ cells. This clone was recorded a few times. Other nucleotide sequences from this sample produce the same CDR3. For every subset, genomic DNA was evenly distributed across several immunoSEQ plates. The protocol was immunoSEQ multiplex PCR, while the TCRdb copy is restricted to in-frame clones and leaves out a portion. The sample yields 1,500,000 or so clones, roughly 97% seen once.

The sample was naive CD4+ T cells sorted from blood. The subset: CD45RA+ positively selected. The sequence came from a young man in good health. The chain recombines TRBV28 with TRBJ1-1; D gene ambiguous. CDR3 nucleotide sequence: TGTGCCAGCAGTTTATTGGGCAACACTGAAGCTTTCTTT. Translated: CASSLLGNTEAFF.